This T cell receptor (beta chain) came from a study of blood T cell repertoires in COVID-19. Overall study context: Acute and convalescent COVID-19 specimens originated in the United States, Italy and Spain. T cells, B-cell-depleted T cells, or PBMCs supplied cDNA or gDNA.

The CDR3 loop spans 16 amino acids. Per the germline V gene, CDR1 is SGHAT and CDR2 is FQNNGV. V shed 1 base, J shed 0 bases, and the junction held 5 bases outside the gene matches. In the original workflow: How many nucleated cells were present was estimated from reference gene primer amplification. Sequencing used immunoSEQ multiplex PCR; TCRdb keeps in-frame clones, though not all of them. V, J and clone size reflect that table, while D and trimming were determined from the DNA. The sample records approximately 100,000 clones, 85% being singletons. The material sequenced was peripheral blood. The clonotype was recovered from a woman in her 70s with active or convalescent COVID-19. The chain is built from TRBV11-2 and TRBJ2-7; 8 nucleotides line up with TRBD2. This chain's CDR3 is CASSLGGAGVSYEQYF. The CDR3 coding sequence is TGTGCCAGCAGCTTAGGAGGAGCGGGAGTCTCCTACGAGCAGTACTTC.